Listed here is a single TCR beta chain. The germline V gene has CDR1 SGDLS and CDR2 YYNGEE. CDR3 length: 15 amino acids. V trimming: 4 bases; J trimming: 7 bases; junction bases outside the gene matches: 7. The library protocol tagged individual cDNA molecules with unique molecular identifiers. One entry per CDR3 protein results from TCRdb running MiXCR on the 5' RACE reads. The sample contains roughly 61,000 distinct CDR3 sequences, over 7.5% of which appear only once. This sample was included in a study of early T cells in non-severe SARS-CoV-2 infection. For the study at large: Unsorted whole blood bulk RNA was sequenced, with unpaired chains.

The chain links TRBV9 to TRBJ2-1, with 11 bases fitting TRBD2. This clonotype was obtained from an adult who was a healthcare worker with PCR-confirmed SARS-CoV-2 infection or an uninfected control (not recorded which). The sequencing sample was made of whole blood. CDR3: CASSPSGRPRNEQFF. The CDR3 region has the DNA TGTGCCAGCAGCCCTAGCGGGAGGCCCCGGAATGAGCAGTTCTTC.